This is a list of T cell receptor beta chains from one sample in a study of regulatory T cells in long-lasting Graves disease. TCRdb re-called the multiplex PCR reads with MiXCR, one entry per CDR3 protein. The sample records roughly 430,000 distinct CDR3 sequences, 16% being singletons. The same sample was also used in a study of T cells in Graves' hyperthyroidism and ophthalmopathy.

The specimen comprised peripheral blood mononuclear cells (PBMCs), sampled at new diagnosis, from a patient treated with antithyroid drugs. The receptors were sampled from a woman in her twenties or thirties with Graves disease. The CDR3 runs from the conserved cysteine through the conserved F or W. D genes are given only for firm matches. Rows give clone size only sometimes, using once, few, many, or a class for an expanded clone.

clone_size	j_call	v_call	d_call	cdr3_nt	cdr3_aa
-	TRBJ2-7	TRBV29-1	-	TGCAGCGTCCTAGGGGGGCTTACCGGCGACGAGCAGTACTTC	CSVLGGLTGDEQYF
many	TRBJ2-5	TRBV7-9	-	TGTGCCAGTGAGCATAGTACAGTACAAGAGACCCAGTACTTC	CASEHSTVQETQYF
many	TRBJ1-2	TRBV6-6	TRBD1	TGTGCCAGCAGTTACTCGACTACAGGGGTGGGGTATGGCTACACCTTC	CASSYSTTGVGYGYTF
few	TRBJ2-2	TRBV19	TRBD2	TGTGCCAGTAAGGTGCGGGGGAGTGGGACCGGGGAGCTGTTTTTT	CASKVRGSGTGELFF
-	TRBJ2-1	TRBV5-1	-	TGCGCCAGCAGCGAAAGGCCAGGGTCGGATGAGCAGTTCTTC	CASSERPGSDEQFF
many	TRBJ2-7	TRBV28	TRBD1	TGTGCCAGCAGTTCCCCCAGTAGACAGGGCCCCTACGAGCAGTACTTC	CASSSPSRQGPYEQYF
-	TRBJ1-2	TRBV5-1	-	TGCGCCAGCAGCTTGGGAAGGGGAGGCTACACCTTC	CASSLGRGGYTF
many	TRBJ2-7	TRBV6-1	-	TGTGCCAGCAGTGAAGGGACGAAGGAGTACTTC	CASSEGTKEYF
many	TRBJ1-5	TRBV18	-	TGTGCCAGCTCACCAGGAGAGGATCAGCCCCAGCATTTT	CASSPGEDQPQHF
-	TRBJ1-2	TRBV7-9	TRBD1	TGTGCCAGCAGCGACCCCCGGGACAGGGGTCCCCCTGCTAACTATGGCTACACCTTC	CASSDPRDRGPPANYGYTF